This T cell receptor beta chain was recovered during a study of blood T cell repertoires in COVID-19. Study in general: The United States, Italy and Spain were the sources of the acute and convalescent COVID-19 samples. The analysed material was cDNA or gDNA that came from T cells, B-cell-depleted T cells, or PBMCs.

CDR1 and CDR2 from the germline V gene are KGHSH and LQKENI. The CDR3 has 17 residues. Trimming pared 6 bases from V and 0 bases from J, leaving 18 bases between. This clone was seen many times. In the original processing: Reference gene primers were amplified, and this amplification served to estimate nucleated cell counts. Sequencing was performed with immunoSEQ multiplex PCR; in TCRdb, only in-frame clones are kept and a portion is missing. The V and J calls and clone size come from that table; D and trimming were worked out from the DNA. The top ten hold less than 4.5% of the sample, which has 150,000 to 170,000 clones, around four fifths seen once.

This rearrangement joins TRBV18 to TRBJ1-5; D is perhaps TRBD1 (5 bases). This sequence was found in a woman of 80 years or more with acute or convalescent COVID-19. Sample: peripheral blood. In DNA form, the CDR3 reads TGTGCCAGCTCTCGTGACCCTCAGGGATCTAGCAATCAGCCCCAGCATTTT. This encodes CASSRDPQGSSNQPQHF.